This T cell receptor beta chain was recorded in a study of cytomegalovirus exposure and HLA in healthy donors. The V gene end was trimmed by 1 base and the J gene end by 2 bases; junction bases not matched to a gene: 10. Per germline, CDR1 SGHVS and CDR2 FQNEAQ. The CDR3 totals 18 residues. Of note for this clone: The antigen remains unidentified.

Method: immunoSEQ multiplex PCR; TCRdb's copy keeps in-frame clones and lacks some. Seen here are 250,000 to 400,000 clones, 88% observed once, and the top ten hold roughly 0.96%. Findings and limits, study-wide: Associated with cytomegalovirus, according to the listing, were 170 or so TCR beta chains. Under in vitro conditions, three CMV-associated chains were confirmed as specific for CMV antigens. Rarity held for most TCR sequences, but there were some public TCRs that occurred in many donors.

The approximately 120-subject validation cohort, separate from the roughly 670-subject first cohort, included the donors. The clonotype comes from a man aged 25-45 years in good health and CMV-seronegative. The sequenced sample was PBMCs. The rearrangement uses TRBV7-8 and TRBJ2-7, with 11 nucleotides matching TRBD2. The CDR3 DNA reads TGTGCCAGCAGCTTAGGGCTAGCGGGGGGCGTATCTACCTACGAGCAGTACTTC. Translated: CASSLGLAGGVSTYEQYF.